The entry that follows covers one T cell receptor beta chain sequence. What it recognizes is unknown. The sample is drawn from a study of identical twins. The study, taken as a whole, reports: Twin pairs' shared out-of-frame alpha sequences were enriched in low generation probability. Researchers caution that invariant MAIT and iNKT cells could partly confound zero-insertion analyses. Insertions were fewer in abundant cord blood beta clonotypes, whereas memory repertoires showed none of this pattern.

A universal primer site was added by template switching, and unique molecular identifiers were carried by the cDNA. TCRdb itself ran the 5' RACE reads through MiXCR, one entry per CDR3 protein. Of about 530,000 distinct CDR3 sequences detected, about 20% appear once; the ten largest clones hold approximately 0.48%. This same sample was also taken into another study, of yellow fever vaccine responses in identical twins.

Material: CD4+ T cells sorted from blood. This sequence was found in a woman under 30 in good health.

This chain's CDR3 is CASSVDGVGQPQHF. CDR3 nucleotides: TGTGCCAGCAGCGTAGATGGGGTTGGTCAGCCCCAGCATTTT. The V call is TRBV9, the J call TRBJ1-5, with no clear D. Per germline, CDR1 SGDLS and CDR2 YYNGEE. This CDR3 is 14 amino acids long. V lost 0 bases to trimming and J lost 6 bases, with 10 bases between them.